These 17 T cell receptor beta chains came from one sample sequenced in a study of a mutant IDH1 vaccine in newly diagnosed glioma. Antigens for these TCRs are unknown. Time point of the sample: week 35, safety follow-up. The investigators gave 300 ug of mutant IDH1 20-mer peptide in each vaccine dose, together with topical imiquimod. Using immunoSEQ multiplex PCR, the repertoire was profiled, and TCRdb retains in-frame clones only, with some absent. The sample carries some 70,000 clones, roughly 80% recorded once. Source: PBMCs, taken from a glioma patient whose treatment included an IDH1 peptide vaccine. Receptors were obtained from a man between 18 and 29 years old with glioma.

This chain uses TRBV4-1 with TRBJ2-3; 11 bases agree with TRBD2. The CDR3 contains 19 residues. Germline values: CDR1 MGHRA, CDR2 YSYEKL. J lost 0 bases, V lost 3 bases, and 11 bases had no gene match. In DNA, the CDR3 is TGCGCCAGCAGCCATCCCGCTAGCGGGAGGCCTTTTAGCACAGATACGCAGTATTTT. This sequence encodes CASSHPASGRPFSTDTQYF.

The chain carries TRBV9 and TRBJ1-2; a weak D match, TRBD1 (5 bases). In germline, CDR1 is SGDLS, CDR2 YYNGEE. The CDR3 loop spans 14 amino acids. V gave up 3 bases and J gave up 1 base, with 10 bases separating them. The CDR3 sequence: CASSEHGGNYGYTF. The CDR3 coding sequence is TGTGCCAGCAGCGAGCATGGGGGTAACTATGGCTACACCTTC.

This chain uses TRBV13 with TRBJ1-2, with D maybe TRBD1 (5 bases). The V and J ends lost 0 bases and 8 bases respectively, with 13 bases between them. The length of the CDR3 is 14 residues. Per the germline V gene, CDR1 is PRHDT and CDR2 is FYEKMQ (reference sequence). As DNA, the CDR3 is TGTGCCAGCAGCTTAGGTGACAGCACTGGAGGCTACACCTTC. Translated: CASSLGDSTGGYTF.

This clone has only one observation. This chain uses TRBV4-3 with TRBJ2-7; D unclear. This CDR3 contains 17 residues. Germline V gives CDR1 LGHNA, CDR2 YSLEER. V gave up 0 bases and J gave up 4 bases, with 19 bases separating them. The CDR3 loop reads CASSQELGRGRRYEQYF. The CDR3 bases are TGCGCCAGCAGCCAAGAGCTAGGACGTGGACGGCGTTACGAGCAGTACTTC.

V usage is TRBV14 and J usage is TRBJ1-1; no reliable D call. V lost 6 bases and J 1 base, leaving 9 bases between the germline ends. The V gene's germline CDR1 is SGHDN and CDR2 FVKESK. This CDR3 contains 13 residues. The CDR3 bases are TGTGCCAGCAGTTTAACTGGGAACACTGAAGCTTTCTTT. The encoded protein is CASSLTGNTEAFF.

The chain uses TRBV4-3 and TRBJ1-2; D possibly corresponds to TRBD1 (6 bases). Germline values: CDR1 LGHNA, CDR2 YSLEER. Trimming took 0 bases from V and 8 from J, leaving 16 bases between them. This CDR3 is 15 amino acids long. The CDR3 is CASSQDQQGVDGYTF. The CDR3, as DNA: TGCGCCAGCAGCCAAGATCAACAGGGAGTCGACGGCTACACCTTC.

V and J are TRBV5-5 and TRBJ1-6; possible D gene TRBD1, 5 bases. Germline V CDR1 and CDR2: SGHKS, YYEKEE (reference sequence). V dropped 4 bases and J dropped 0 bases, with 14 bases sitting between them. The CDR3 has 17 amino acids. The DNA of the CDR3 is TGTGCCAGCAGCCCTAAAGTCGGGGGCTCCTATAATTCACCCCTCCACTTT. Translated: CASSPKVGGSYNSPLHF.

CDR3 sequence: CAISVPEYGNPDEQFF. In DNA, the CDR3 is TGTGCCATCAGTGTCCCCGAATACGGGAACCCGGATGAGCAGTTCTTC. The chain combines TRBV10-3 with TRBJ2-1, with D perhaps TRBD2 (5 bases). This CDR3 region has 16 residues. Germline CDR1 reads ENHRY; CDR2 reads SYGVKD. Trimming left V 4 bases short and J 8 bases short, with 21 bases between.

V and J are TRBV7-8 and TRBJ1-4, with D maybe TRBD1 (6 bases). The germline V gene encodes CDR1 SGHVS and CDR2 FQNEAQ. The ends were cut back, 2 bases at V and 3 bases at J, with 13 bases in the middle. The CDR3 covers 16 residues. CDR3 DNA: TGTGCCAGCAGCTTATTGGTGGGACACTCTAATGAAAAACTGTTTTTT. It is translated as CASSLLVGHSNEKLFF.

This rearrangement joins TRBV7-2 to TRBJ2-5; the D gene is possibly TRBD1 (6 bases). From germline, CDR1 is SGHTA and CDR2 FQGNSA. Trimming cost V 5 bases and J 3 bases, with 19 bases left between them. The CDR3 consists of 16 residues. The CDR3 loop is CASSPRGRGRKETQYF. As DNA, the CDR3 is TGTGCCAGCAGCCCGCGTGGAAGGGGGAGAAAAGAGACCCAGTACTTC.

The chain has TRBV27 and TRBJ2-7; D gene ambiguous. Per the germline V gene, CDR1 is MNHEY and CDR2 is SMNVEV (reference sequence). Trimming removed 0 bases from V and 3 bases from J, with 9 bases in between. The CDR3 extends over 14 amino acids. The CDR3 here is CASSLSGFYYEQYF. In DNA, the CDR3 is TGTGCCAGCAGTTTATCTGGGTTTTACTACGAGCAGTACTTC.

The V call is TRBV6-6, the J call TRBJ2-1; D assignment may be TRBD1 or TRBD2 (6 bases each). Germline CDR1 reads MNHNY; CDR2 reads SVGAGI (reference sequence). Trimming removed 2 bases from V and 7 bases from J, with 15 bases in between. CDR3 size: 15 residues. The CDR3 DNA is TGTGCCAGCAGTTACCTCTTCCAGGGGAGGAATGAGCAGTTCTTC. Translating it yields CASSYLFQGRNEQFF.

Only a few counts were recorded for this clone. V gene TRBV9 combines with J gene TRBJ1-2, with D possibly matching TRBD1 (5 bases). The CDR3 extends over 13 amino acids. The V gene's germline CDR1 is SGDLS and CDR2 YYNGEE. V lost 2 bases and J lost 4, with 9 bases in between. The CDR3 bases are TGTGCCAGCAGCGTTCAAGGGACCTATGGCTACACCTTC. Translating gives CASSVQGTYGYTF.

The chain uses TRBV5-4 and TRBJ1-2; D is unresolved. CDR1 and CDR2 from the germline V gene are SGHNT and YYREEE (reference sequence). V lost 0 bases to trimming and J lost 4 bases, with 13 bases between them. CDR3 size: 15 residues. CDR3 protein: CASSLDTKAIYGYTF. The CDR3 DNA follows: TGTGCCAGCAGCTTGGACACCAAAGCCATCTATGGCTACACCTTC.

The chain couples TRBV9 to TRBJ2-2; 10 bases map to TRBD2. The CDR3 is made up of 16 amino acids. V was clipped by 7 bases and J by 6 bases; unmatched bases: 12. Per the germline V gene, CDR1 is SGDLS and CDR2 is YYNGEE. CDR3 sequence reads: CASGRGASGSPGELFF. In nucleotides, the CDR3 is TGTGCCAGCGGGAGGGGGGCTAGCGGGAGCCCCGGGGAGCTGTTTTTT.

This clone was seen a handful of times. The chain joins TRBV28 to TRBJ2-1; D might be TRBD2 (6 bases). The CDR3 totals 14 residues. Germline CDR1 reads MDHEN; CDR2 reads SYDVKM. V lost 11 bases and J 3 bases, leaving 17 bases between the germline ends. The chain's CDR3 is CAARGNRLYNEQFF. The CDR3, as DNA: TGTGCCGCCCGGGGGAATCGGCTCTACAATGAGCAGTTCTTC.

This clone was counted once. The chain links TRBV14 to TRBJ2-7; maybe TRBD2 (5 bases). This CDR3 contains 13 residues. Per the germline V gene, CDR1 is SGHDN and CDR2 is FVKESK. With 4 bases removed from V and 4 bases from J, the gap between germline ends came to 11 bases. CDR3 protein: CASSPGSAYEQYF. DNA for the CDR3: TGTGCCAGCAGCCCTGGGAGTGCTTACGAGCAGTACTTC.